This T cell receptor beta chain was sequenced for a study of T cells after yellow fever vaccination (dated by TCRdb to between 2017 and 2020). Notes on the research overall: Libraries from fractions with low cell numbers were prepared with the SMART-Seq v4 Ultra Low Input RNA kit. Two healthy male donors made up the cohort, one aged 18 to 29 years and the other aged 30 to 40 years. Bulk TCR alpha and beta repertoires were sequenced longitudinally to track T-cell clones before and after primary and booster YFV17D yellow fever vaccination. Blood was drawn at multiple timepoints before and after primary and secondary immunization, with bulk PBMC replicates and cell subsets isolated. Points the paper makes about the study in general: The secondary T-cell response was found to be weaker but faster than the primary response, with a peak reached on day 5 rather than on day 15. Most clones expanded after primary vaccination were re-detected after the booster (almost 97% of CD4 and around 88% of CD8), suggesting broad memory maintenance. Only a couple of donors were included in the study, so the extent to which the findings can be generalized is limited. A small fraction of clonotypes showed up in both the CD4 and CD8 compartments, probably as a result of convergent recombination. Computational filtering was needed because FACS-sorted repertoires could contain abundant contaminating clonotypes from the bulk population.

Regarding this clonotype: Its specific antigen is unknown. Base qualities are not at hand, and no much larger clone is one base apart.

The treatment or condition label, read with the paper, signifies: live attenuated yellow fever vaccine strain. A standard Ficoll-Paque protocol was used to isolate PBMCs from peripheral blood. Dynabeads CD4 and CD8 positive selection kits were used to isolate the CD4 and CD8 T-cell fractions. TriZol was used to extract RNA from bulk PBMCs, from CD4 and CD8 fractions, and from dextramer-positive and dextramer-negative fractions. TCR cDNA was made using 5'RACE template switching, a step that added a universal primer site and unique molecular identifiers. Priming for cDNA synthesis came from both the TCR alpha and TCR beta constant segments. Library amplification used two PCR steps, and the second PCR step added sample barcodes and sequencing adapters. Sequencing of the libraries was done on either Illumina HiSeq 2500 (2x100 bp) or NovaSeq (2x150 bp). In the paper's pipeline: MIGEC was used to demultiplex reads and collapse the reads into UMI consensus sequences, and MiXCR was used for V(D)J alignment. Clonotypes responding to the vaccine were identified with edgeR on replicate PBMC samples, with the criteria of FDR below 0.01 and a log2 fold change above 5 up to day 15. CD4 or CD8 identity was assigned to each bulk clonotype according to whether the clonotype was present at higher abundance in the sequenced CD4 repertoire or the sequenced CD8 repertoire. TCRdb cleaned the public reads at Q25 with fastp, built clones with MiXCR and kept in-frame beta chains. Entries that share a CDR3 protein sequence are merged under the most common genes and DNA. TCRdb, not the authors, supplied the V and J calls. In this sample the table shows over 110,000 distinct CDR3 sequences, around 7.7% of which occur a single time. About 0.73% of the sample belongs to the ten largest clones.

Reading from cysteine to phenylalanine, the CDR3 counts 17 amino acids. Of the read, only the CDR3 DNA is kept; its 51 bases are in frame from base 1. V is cut by 4 bases and J by 4 bases, and the space between the germline ends is 17 bases. CDR1 is given as LGHDT and CDR2 as YNNKEL, both from the germline V gene (reference sequence). This receptor chain uses TRBV3-1 and TRBJ2-6, with the D gene uncertain. Sequenced material: CD4+ T cells sorted from PBMCs, taken 5 days after the yellow fever booster vaccination. This TCR was recovered from a man in his thirties or forties who received the YFV17D yellow fever vaccine. The CDR3 region reads CASSPIALAMGANVLTF. The bases are TGTGCCAGCAGCCCGATCGCGCTCGCCATGGGGGCCAACGTCCTGACTTTC.